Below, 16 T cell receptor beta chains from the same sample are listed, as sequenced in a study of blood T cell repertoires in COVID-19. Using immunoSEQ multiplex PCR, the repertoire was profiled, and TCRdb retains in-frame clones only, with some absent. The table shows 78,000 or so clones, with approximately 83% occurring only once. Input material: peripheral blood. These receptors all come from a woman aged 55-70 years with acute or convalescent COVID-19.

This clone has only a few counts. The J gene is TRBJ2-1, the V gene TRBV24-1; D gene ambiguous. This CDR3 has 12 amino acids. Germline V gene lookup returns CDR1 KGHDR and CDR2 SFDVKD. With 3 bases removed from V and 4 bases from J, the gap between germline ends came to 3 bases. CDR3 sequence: CATSDPYNEQFF. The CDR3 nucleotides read TGTGCCACCAGTGATCCTTACAATGAGCAGTTCTTC.

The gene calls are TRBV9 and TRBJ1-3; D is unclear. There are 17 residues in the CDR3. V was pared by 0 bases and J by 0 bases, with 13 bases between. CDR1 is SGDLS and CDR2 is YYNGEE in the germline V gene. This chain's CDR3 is CASSVAPRLSSGNTIYF. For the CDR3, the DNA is TGTGCCAGCAGCGTAGCCCCTCGACTTAGCTCTGGAAACACCATATATTTT.

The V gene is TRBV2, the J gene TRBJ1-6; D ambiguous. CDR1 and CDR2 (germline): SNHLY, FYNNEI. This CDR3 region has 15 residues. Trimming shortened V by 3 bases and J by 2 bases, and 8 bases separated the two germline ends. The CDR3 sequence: CASSERPTYNSPLHF. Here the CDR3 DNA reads TGTGCCAGCAGTGAGAGGCCCACCTATAATTCACCCCTCCACTTT.

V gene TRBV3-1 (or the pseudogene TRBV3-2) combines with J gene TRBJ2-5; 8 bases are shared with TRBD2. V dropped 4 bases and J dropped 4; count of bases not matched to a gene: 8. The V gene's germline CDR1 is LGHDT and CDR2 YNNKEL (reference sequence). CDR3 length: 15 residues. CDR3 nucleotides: TGTGCCAGCAGCCCCCGCGGGGGGCGCGGAGAGACCCAGTACTTC. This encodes CASSPRGGRGETQYF.

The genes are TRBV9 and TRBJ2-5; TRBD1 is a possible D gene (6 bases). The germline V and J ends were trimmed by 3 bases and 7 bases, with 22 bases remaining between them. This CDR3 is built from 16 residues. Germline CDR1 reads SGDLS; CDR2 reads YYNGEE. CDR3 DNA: TGTGCCAGCAGCGCCCAGGGGCCAGGATCGGGCGTGACCCAGTACTTC. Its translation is CASSAQGPGSGVTQYF.

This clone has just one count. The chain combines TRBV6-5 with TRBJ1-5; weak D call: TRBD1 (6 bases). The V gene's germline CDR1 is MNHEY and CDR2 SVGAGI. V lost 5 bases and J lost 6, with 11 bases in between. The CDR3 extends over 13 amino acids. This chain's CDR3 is CASSQLQGQPQHF. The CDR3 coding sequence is TGTGCCAGCAGTCAATTACAGGGTCAGCCCCAGCATTTT.

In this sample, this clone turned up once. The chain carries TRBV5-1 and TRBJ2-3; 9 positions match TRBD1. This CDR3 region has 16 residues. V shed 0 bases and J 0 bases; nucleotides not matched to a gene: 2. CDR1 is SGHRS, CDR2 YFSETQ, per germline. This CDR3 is CASSLGGTGSTDTQYF. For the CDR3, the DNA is TGCGCCAGCAGCTTGGGCGGGACAGGGAGCACAGATACGCAGTATTTT.

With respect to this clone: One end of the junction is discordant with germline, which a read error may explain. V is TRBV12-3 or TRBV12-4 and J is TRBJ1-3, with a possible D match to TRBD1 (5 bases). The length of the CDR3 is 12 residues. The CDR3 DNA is TGTGCCAGCAGTCCAACTGACAGAAAACCTAATTTT. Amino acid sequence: CASSPTDRKPNF.

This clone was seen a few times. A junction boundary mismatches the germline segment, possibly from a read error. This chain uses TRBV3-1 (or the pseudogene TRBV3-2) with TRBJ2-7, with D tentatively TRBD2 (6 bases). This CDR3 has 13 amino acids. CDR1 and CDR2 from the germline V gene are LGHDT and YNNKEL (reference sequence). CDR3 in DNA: TGTGCCAGCAGCCAGGGGGGTTTGGCTGCCCTTACCTTC. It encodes CASSQGGLAALTF.

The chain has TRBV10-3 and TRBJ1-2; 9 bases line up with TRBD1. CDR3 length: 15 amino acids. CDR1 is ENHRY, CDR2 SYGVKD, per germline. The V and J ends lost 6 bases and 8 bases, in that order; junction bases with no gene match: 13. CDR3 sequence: CAIRGTGTRQGGYTF. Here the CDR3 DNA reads TGTGCCATCAGGGGGACAGGGACAAGGCAAGGCGGCTACACCTTC.

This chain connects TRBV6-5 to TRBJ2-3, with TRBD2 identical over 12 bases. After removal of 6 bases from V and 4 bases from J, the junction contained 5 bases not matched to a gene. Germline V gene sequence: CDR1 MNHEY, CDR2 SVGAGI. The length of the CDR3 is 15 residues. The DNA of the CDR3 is TGTGCCAGCAGGTCGGGGACTAGCGGGCCAGATACGCAGTATTTT. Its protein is CASRSGTSGPDTQYF.

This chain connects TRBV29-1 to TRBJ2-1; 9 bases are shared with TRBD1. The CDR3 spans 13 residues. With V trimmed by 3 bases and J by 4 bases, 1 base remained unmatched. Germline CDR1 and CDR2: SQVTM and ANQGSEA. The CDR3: CSVEGTGYNEQFF. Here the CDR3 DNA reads TGCAGCGTTGAGGGGACAGGGTACAATGAGCAGTTCTTC.

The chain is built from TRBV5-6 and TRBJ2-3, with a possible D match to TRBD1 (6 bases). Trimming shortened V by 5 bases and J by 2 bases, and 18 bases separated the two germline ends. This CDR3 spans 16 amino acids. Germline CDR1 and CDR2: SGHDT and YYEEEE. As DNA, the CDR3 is TGTGCCAGCAGACCCGTGACAGGTTTGCCCACAGATACGCAGTATTTT. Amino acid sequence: CASRPVTGLPTDTQYF.

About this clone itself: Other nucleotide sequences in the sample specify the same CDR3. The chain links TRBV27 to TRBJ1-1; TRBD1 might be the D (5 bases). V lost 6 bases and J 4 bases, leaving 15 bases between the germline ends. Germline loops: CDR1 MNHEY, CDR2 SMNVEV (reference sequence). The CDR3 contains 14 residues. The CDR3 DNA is TGTGCCAGCAGCCCCTTGGGGGGGGGCACTGAAGCTTTCTTT. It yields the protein CASSPLGGGTEAFF.

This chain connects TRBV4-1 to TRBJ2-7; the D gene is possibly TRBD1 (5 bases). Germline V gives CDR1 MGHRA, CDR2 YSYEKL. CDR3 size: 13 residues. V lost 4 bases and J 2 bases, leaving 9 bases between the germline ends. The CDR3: CASSPGPTYEQYF. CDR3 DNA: TGCGCCAGCAGCCCAGGGCCCACCTACGAGCAGTACTTC.

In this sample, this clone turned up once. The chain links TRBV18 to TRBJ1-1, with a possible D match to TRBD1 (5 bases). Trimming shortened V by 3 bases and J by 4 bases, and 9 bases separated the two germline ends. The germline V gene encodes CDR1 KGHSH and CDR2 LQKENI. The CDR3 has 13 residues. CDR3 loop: CASSPRQTTEAFF. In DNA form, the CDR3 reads TGTGCCAGCTCACCTAGACAGACCACTGAAGCTTTCTTT.